Following are 26 T cell receptor beta chains from one sample sequenced in a study of Graves' ophthalmopathy and Graves' hyperthyroidism. Amplification targeted the TCR beta CDR3 regions, with RNA transcripts as the source material. The first round was an RT-PCR with HTBI primers, and the second round was a multiplex PCR. TCRdb called the multiplex PCR reads again in MiXCR, with one record for every CDR3 protein. This sample carries about 1.2 million distinct CDR3 sequences, 35% to 40% of them seen once, and the ten largest clones take over 8.5%. The sequenced material came from peripheral blood or thyroid tissue (not recorded which). These receptors came from an adult man with Graves' hyperthyroidism.

The chain has TRBV12-3 or TRBV12-4 and TRBJ1-4; perhaps TRBD1 as D (5 bases). The CDR3 contains 18 residues. V gave up 0 bases and J gave up 0 bases, with 14 bases separating them. In DNA form, the CDR3 reads TGTGCCAGCAGTTTAGCGGCCCCCGCGACAGCAACTAATGAAAAACTGTTTTTT. Residues: CASSLAAPATATNEKLFF.

This chain uses TRBV11-2 with TRBJ1-6; D gene uncertain. Germline V gene data show CDR1 as SGHAT and CDR2 as FQNNGV. The CDR3 runs 15 residues. The ends were cut back, 0 bases at V and 3 bases at J, with 6 bases in the middle. The CDR3 is CASSLEVYYNSPLHF. The CDR3 DNA follows: TGTGCCAGCAGCTTAGAAGTTTACTATAATTCACCCCTCCACTTT.

Comment on this clonotype: This may be a read error, as it is one base from a much larger clone. This chain connects TRBV20-1 to TRBJ2-5; the match to TRBD2 covers 13 bases. CDR3 length: 15 residues. Germline V gene sequence: CDR1 DFQATT, CDR2 SNEGSKA (reference sequence). In nucleotides, the CDR3 is TGCAATGCCCGCGGACTAGCGGGAGTCGGGGAGACCCAGTACTTC. Translating it yields CNARGLAGVGETQYF.

There are a few counts of this clonotype. The rearrangement uses TRBV6-5 and TRBJ1-4; 9 bases map to TRBD1. Trimming removed 0 bases from V and 8 bases from J; junction bases left unmatched: 7. The germline V gene has CDR1 MNHEY and CDR2 SVGAGI. The CDR3 runs 16 residues. CDR3 in DNA: TGTGCCAGCAGTTACTCAATGGGACAGGGCCTCGAAAAACTGTTTTTT. It specifies CASSYSMGQGLEKLFF.

The V and J genes are TRBV6-5 and TRBJ2-2, with 7 bases matching TRBD2. The germline V gene has CDR1 MNHEY and CDR2 SVGAGI. This CDR3 is built from 15 residues. V lost 4 bases and J lost 7; bases outside the gene matches: 9. CDR3: CASSSTGGRNGELFF. For the CDR3, the DNA is TGTGCCAGCAGTTCGACTGGCGGGAGAAACGGGGAGCTGTTTTTT.

This clonotype was seen only a few times. The chain links TRBV6-5 to TRBJ2-6; TRBD2 agrees at 7 bases. Germline values: CDR1 MNHEY, CDR2 SVGAGI. This CDR3 has 17 residues. Unmatched junction bases numbered 6, after V lost 2 bases and J lost 2 bases. The CDR3: CASSYVGGVTGANVLTF. In DNA form, the CDR3 reads TGTGCCAGCAGTTACGTTGGGGGGGTTACTGGGGCCAACGTCCTGACTTTC.

This clonotype was counted a few times. The chain carries TRBV20-1 and TRBJ1-6; D gene ambiguous. The CDR3 is made up of 17 amino acids. Trimming cost V 0 bases and J 0 bases, with 12 bases left between them. CDR1 and CDR2 (germline): DFQATT, SNEGSKA (reference sequence). CDR3 in amino acids: CSARDVALSSYNSPLHF. The CDR3, as DNA: TGCAGTGCTAGAGATGTTGCCCTGAGCTCCTATAATTCACCCCTCCACTTT.

The rearrangement uses TRBV9 and TRBJ1-1; weak D call: TRBD1 (6 bases). Deletions cut 3 bases from V and 4 bases from J, with 13 bases between. In germline, CDR1 is SGDLS, CDR2 YYNGEE. The CDR3 sequence is 14 residues long. CDR3 coding DNA: TGTGCCAGCAGCGCCCGGGACACGGGCACTGAAGCTTTCTTT. Its translation is CASSARDTGTEAFF.

The V and J genes are TRBV4-2 and TRBJ1-1, with 8 bases identical to TRBD1. Unmatched junction bases numbered 6, after V lost 0 bases and J lost 3 bases. The CDR3 is 16 residues long. The V gene's germline CDR1 is LGHNA and CDR2 YNFKEQ. Here the CDR3 DNA reads TGTGCCAGCAGCCAAGACGGGACAGGACATTACACTGAAGCTTTCTTT. Protein: CASSQDGTGHYTEAFF.

In this sample, this clonotype turned up many times. This chain links TRBV29-1 with TRBJ1-1; D is ambiguous. Germline CDR1 reads SQVTM; CDR2 reads ANQGSEA. Trimming shortened V by 7 bases and J by 5 bases, and 8 bases separated the two germline ends. This CDR3 is built from 10 residues. Written as DNA, the CDR3 is TGCAGCGCCCTGGGAACTGAAGCTTTCTTT. Protein sequence: CSALGTEAFF. Based on the CDR3 plus reference TRBV29-1 and TRBJ1-1, the full variable domain is SAVISQKPSRDICQRGTSLTIQCQVDSQVTMMFWYRQQPGQSLTLIATANQGSEATYESGFVIDKFPISRPNLTFSTLTVSNMSPEDSSIYLCSALGTEAFFGQGTRLTVV.

Concerning this clonotype itself: A read error may account for a junction end that differs from germline. The chain couples TRBV2 to TRBJ2-7; 8 nucleotides align to TRBD1. Germline assignment: CDR1 SNHLY and CDR2 FYNNEI. The CDR3 runs 14 residues. The CDR3: CASSWTGSSCEQYF. CDR3 coding DNA: TGTGCCAGCAGTTGGACAGGGAGCTCCTGCGAGCAGTACTTC.

V and J are TRBV28 and TRBJ2-5; 10 bases line up with TRBD1. V lost 5 bases to trimming and J lost 0 bases; unmatched junction nucleotides: 6. Germline values: CDR1 MDHEN, CDR2 SYDVKM. The CDR3 runs 16 residues. The DNA of the CDR3 is TGTGCCAGCAGTATCCGGACAGGGGGAAACCAAGAGACCCAGTACTTC. Translating gives CASSIRTGGNQETQYF.

The V call is TRBV11-2, the J call TRBJ1-2; D is possibly TRBD1 (5 bases). The germline V gene has CDR1 SGHAT and CDR2 FQNNGV. With 4 bases removed from V and 7 bases from J, the gap between germline ends came to 13 bases. This CDR3 spans 13 amino acids. Here the CDR3 reads CASSSSGASGYTF. The CDR3, as DNA: TGTGCCAGCAGCTCAAGCGGGGCGTCTGGCTACACCTTC.

With respect to this clonotype: The CDR3 ends on some other residue instead of the conserved phenylalanine or tryptophan, so this is likely a read error. The limits of the CDR3 on the DNA are not certain, so only TCRdb's listed CDR3 is given. V and J are TRBV29-1 and TRBJ2-2; the tabulated D call, TRBD1, remains unverified against the DNA. Including both end residues, the CDR3 is 8 amino acids long. Germline values: CDR1 SQVTM, CDR2 ANQGSEA. The CDR3 sequence is CSVDVGAS.

This clonotype appeared a few times. The chain has TRBV7-8 and TRBJ1-5; D is ambiguous. The CDR3 has 16 amino acids. Trimming cost V 6 bases and J 5 bases, with 20 bases left between them. CDR1 and CDR2 (germline): SGHVS, FQNEAQ. CDR3 nucleotide sequence: TGTGCCAGCAGGCCGCTGAAAGACCCCGACGATCAGCCCCAGCATTTT. This encodes CASRPLKDPDDQPQHF.

This clonotype was observed many times. The V call is TRBV7-2, the J call TRBJ2-5; TRBD2 matches 12 bases. Looked up from germline, CDR1 is SGHTA and CDR2 is FQGNSA. The CDR3 loop spans 15 amino acids. Losses at the gene ends were 5 bases for V and 2 bases for J; bases not matched to a gene: 3. CDR3 DNA sequence: TGTGCCAGCAGCCGGCTAGCGGGGGGGCAAGAGACCCAGTACTTC. Amino acid sequence: CASSRLAGGQETQYF.

A word on this clonotype: Being one base from a much bigger clone, this may be a read error. The rearrangement joins TRBV10-3 to TRBJ1-3; D is undetermined. Germline lookup yields CDR1 ENHRY and CDR2 SYGVKD. Trimming shortened V by 5 bases and J by 10 bases, and 12 bases separated the two germline ends. This CDR3 is 12 amino acids long. The CDR3 reads CAISFGPGTIYF. The CDR3 DNA reads as TGTGCCATCAGTTTCGGACCCGGAACCATATATTTT.

This clonotype was found once. The chain links TRBV11-2 to TRBJ1-1; a weak D match, TRBD1 (6 bases). The CDR3 runs to 16 residues. V was trimmed by 5 bases and J by 1 base, leaving 17 bases between them. The V gene's germline CDR1 is SGHAT and CDR2 FQNNGV. In DNA, the CDR3 is TGTGCCAGCAGCCACTATGGGGGCGGAAAGAACACTGAAGCTTTCTTT. Protein: CASSHYGGGKNTEAFF. The entire variable domain, with the rest obtained from reference TRBV11-2 and TRBJ1-1, is as follows: EAGVAQSPRYKIIEKRQSVAFWCNPISGHATLYWYQQILGQGPKLLIQFQNNGVVDDSQLPKDRFSAERLKGVDSTLKIQPAKLEDSAVYLCASSHYGGGKNTEAFFGQGTRLTVV.

This clonotype showed up many times. V usage is TRBV14 and J usage is TRBJ2-7; 7 nucleotides match TRBD1. The germline CDR1 and CDR2 sequences are SGHDN and FVKESK. The junction had 5 bases not matched to a gene; V was cut back by 0 bases and J by 3 bases. The CDR3 is made up of 15 amino acids. Written as DNA, the CDR3 is TGTGCCAGCAGCCAAGAATGGGACAGCAGCTACGAGCAGTACTTC. Residues: CASSQEWDSSYEQYF.

This clonotype was picked up many times. The rearrangement joins TRBV19 to TRBJ1-1; 8 bases map to TRBD1. Germline-derived CDR1 and CDR2 are LNHDA and SQIVND (reference sequence). J was trimmed by 1 base and V by 6 bases; bases with no gene match: 4. The CDR3 extends over 14 amino acids. CDR3 in DNA: TGTGCCAGTAGCTCGGGACAGGAGAACACTGAAGCTTTCTTT. Protein: CASSSGQENTEAFF. The full variable domain, with the rest looked up from reference TRBV19 and TRBJ1-1, is DGGITQSPKYLFRKEGQNVTLSCEQNLNHDAMYWYRQDPGQGLRLIYYSQIVNDFQKGDIAEGYSVSREKKESFPLTVTSAQKNPTAFYLCASSSGQENTEAFFGQGTRLTVV.

In this sample, this clonotype turned up a few times. CDR3 loop: CSARRGQGISYEQYF. The CDR3 DNA sequence: TGCAGTGCTAGGAGGGGACAGGGAATCTCCTACGAGCAGTACTTC. The chain uses TRBV20-1 and TRBJ2-7, with TRBD1 matching over 9 bases. The V gene's germline CDR1 is DFQATT and CDR2 SNEGSKA (reference sequence). V lost 3 bases to trimming and J lost 0 bases; unmatched junction nucleotides: 6. This CDR3 is 15 amino acids long.

The genes are TRBV5-5 and TRBJ2-7; TRBD1 agrees at 10 bases. The CDR3 has 16 residues. V lost 5 bases, J lost 2 bases, and 10 bases stayed unmatched. Germline assignment: CDR1 SGHKS and CDR2 YYEKEE (reference sequence). In DNA form, the CDR3 reads TGTGCCAGCAGTCGGATGCCGGGACAGGGGCCCTACGAGCAGTACTTC. Protein: CASSRMPGQGPYEQYF.

A word on this clonotype: Its ends do not fully match the called genes, so a read error is possible. The chain is built from TRBV10-2 and TRBJ2-5; 14 bases are a match to TRBD2. CDR3 length equals 16 residues. Germline CDR1 and CDR2: WSHSY and SAAADI. CDR3 protein: CASTPGLAGAWETQYF. The DNA of the CDR3 is TGTGCCAGCACTCCGGGACTAGCGGGAGCATGGGAGACCCAGTACTTC.

This clonotype showed up just a few times. This chain links TRBV28 with TRBJ1-2; 9 nucleotides agree with TRBD1. After removal of 6 bases from V and 8 bases from J, the junction contained 10 bases not matched to a gene. This CDR3 region has 14 residues. The V gene's germline CDR1 is MDHEN and CDR2 SYDVKM. CDR3 residues: CASSSGTGMGGYTF. CDR3 in DNA: TGTGCCAGCAGCTCCGGGACAGGGATGGGAGGCTACACCTTC.

V usage is TRBV5-1 and J usage is TRBJ2-7, with D tentatively TRBD2 (6 bases). The CDR3 contains 14 residues. V lost 4 bases, J lost 3 bases, and 14 bases lay in between. CDR1 and CDR2 (germline): SGHRS, YFSETQ. For the CDR3, the DNA is TGCGCCAGCAGCCCGGAGGGTGACGGCTACGAGCAGTACTTC. Protein: CASSPEGDGYEQYF.

This clonotype occurred many times. The chain combines TRBV19 with TRBJ2-6; D gene unclear. CDR1 and CDR2 (germline): LNHDA, SQIVND (reference sequence). The length of the CDR3 is 11 residues. Trimming left V 3 bases short and J 9 bases short, with 3 bases between. The CDR3 bases are TGTGCCAGTAGTATGGTCAACGTCCTGACTTTC. Translation gives CASSMVNVLTF.